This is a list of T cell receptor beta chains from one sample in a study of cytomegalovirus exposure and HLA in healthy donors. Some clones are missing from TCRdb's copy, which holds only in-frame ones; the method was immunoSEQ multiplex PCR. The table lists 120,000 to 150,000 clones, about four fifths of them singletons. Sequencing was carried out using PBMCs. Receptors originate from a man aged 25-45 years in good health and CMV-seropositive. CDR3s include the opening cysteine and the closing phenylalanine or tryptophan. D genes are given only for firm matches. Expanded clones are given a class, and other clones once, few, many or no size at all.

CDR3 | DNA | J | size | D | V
CASSEGAYTEAFF | TGTGCCAGCTCCGAGGGGGCCTACACTGAAGCTTTCTTT | TRBJ1-1 | - | TRBD1 | TRBV6-5
CASSSPSGGGGGELFF | TGTGCCAGCAGCTCACCTAGCGGGGGGGGAGGCGGGGAGCTGTTTTTT | TRBJ2-2 | - | TRBD2 | TRBV7-2
CASSSDGTGGVAFF | TGTGCCAGCAGCTCCGACGGGACAGGGGGTGTAGCTTTCTTT | TRBJ1-1 | - | TRBD1 | TRBV5-4
CASSFGLLNEKLFF | TGTGCCAGCAGTTTCGGACTGCTTAATGAAAAACTGTTTTTT | TRBJ1-4 | - | - | TRBV27
CASSTQDRGNQPQHF | TGTGCCAGTAGTACCCAAGACAGGGGCAATCAGCCCCAGCATTTT | TRBJ1-5 | - | TRBD1 | TRBV19
CASSSTGWTAGELFF | TGTGCCAGCAGCTCGACAGGGTGGACGGCCGGGGAGCTGTTTTTT | TRBJ2-2 | once | TRBD1 | TRBV7-2
CASSEGGGGADTQYF | TGTGCCAGCAGTGAAGGCGGGGGGGGCGCAGATACGCAGTATTTT | TRBJ2-3 | - | TRBD2 | TRBV6-1
CASSLDGTSNYVYTF | TGCGCCAGCAGCTTAGATGGAACTTCTAACTATGTCTACACCTTC | TRBJ1-2 | - | - | TRBV5-1
CASSVAWFGDSYSGANGLTF | TGTGCCAGCAGCGTAGCTTGGTTTGGGGACAGCTACTCTGGGGCCAACGGCCTGACTTTC | TRBJ2-6 | - | TRBD1 | TRBV9
CASRQTYAQYF | TGTGCCAGCAGACAGACCTACGCCCAGTACTTC | TRBJ2-5 | - | - | TRBV6-5
CASSDGGASYNEQFF | TGTGCCAGCAGCGACGGGGGGGCGTCCTACAATGAGCAGTTCTTC | TRBJ2-1 | - | TRBD2 | TRBV9